Reported below is one TCR beta chain. Its antigen remains unknown. Drawing of blood for sampling happened at baseline, at cycle 4 day 1, and at cycle 7 day 1. This sample is drawn from a study of OX40 agonist ivuxolimab in advanced cancers. Study details: Eligibility rules accepted prior anti-PD-1, anti-PD-L1 or anti-CTLA-4 therapy, and roughly 42% had some.

Points from the study as a whole: Expanded clones belonging to CD8+ T cells outnumbered, on average, those of CD4+.

There are 17 residues in the CDR3. V trimming: 2 bases; J trimming: 4 bases; junction bases outside the gene matches: 11. From germline, CDR1 is LNHDA and CDR2 SQIVND (reference sequence). The method was immunoSEQ multiplex PCR; TCRdb's version includes in-frame clones alone and lacks a portion of them. The sample consists of about 70,000 clones, approximately 86% of them appearing once. Sample: CD4+ or CD8+ T cells sorted from blood, taken in a trial of the OX40 agonist ivuxolimab. This receptor was obtained from an adult with an advanced solid tumor such as melanoma, head and neck, liver or kidney cancer. V gene TRBV19 combines with J gene TRBJ2-1, with 7 bases that match TRBD2. CDR3 loop: CASSITRTGGLYNEQFF. DNA for the CDR3: TGTGCCAGTAGTATAACCCGCACGGGGGGATTATACAATGAGCAGTTCTTC. The entire variable domain, with the rest obtained from reference TRBV19 and TRBJ2-1, is as follows: DGGITQSPKYLFRKEGQNVTLSCEQNLNHDAMYWYRQDPGQGLRLIYYSQIVNDFQKGDIAEGYSVSREKKESFPLTVTSAQKNPTAFYLCASSITRTGGLYNEQFFGPGTRLTVL.